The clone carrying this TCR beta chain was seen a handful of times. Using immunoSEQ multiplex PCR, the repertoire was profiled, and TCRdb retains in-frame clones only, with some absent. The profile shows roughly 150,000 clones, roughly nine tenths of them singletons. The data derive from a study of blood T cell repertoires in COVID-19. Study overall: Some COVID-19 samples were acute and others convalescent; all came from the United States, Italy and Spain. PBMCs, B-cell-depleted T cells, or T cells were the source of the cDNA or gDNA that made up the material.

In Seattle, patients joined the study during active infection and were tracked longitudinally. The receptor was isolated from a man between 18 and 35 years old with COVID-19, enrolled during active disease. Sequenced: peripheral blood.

This chain's CDR3 is CASSQDWGDGNTIYF. The CDR3 DNA is TGTGCCAGCAGCCAAGACTGGGGAGATGGAAACACCATATATTTT. The chain combines TRBV3-1 (or the pseudogene TRBV3-2) with TRBJ1-3; D remains ambiguous. With 0 bases removed from V and 3 bases from J, the gap between germline ends came to 9 bases. The CDR3 totals 15 residues. Germline CDR1 LGHDT, CDR2 YNNKEL (reference sequence).